These 24 T cell receptor beta chains were all obtained from the same sample, sequenced in a study of post-analysis software for immune sequencing data. Study-wide points: TRBV5-6, TRBV5-1 and TRBV20-1 were among several TRBV segments more frequent in patients than controls.

These receptors' antigens are unknown. TCR beta cDNA libraries had unique molecular identifiers. MiXCR was run by TCRdb on the PCR reads, yielding one entry per CDR3 protein. The table includes roughly 800,000 distinct CDR3 sequences, roughly 46% detected once. The sequencing input was blood. These receptors originate from a girl under 18 with multiple sclerosis.

This clonotype was picked up a small number of times. The V call is TRBV9, the J call TRBJ2-1; 11 bases align to TRBD2. The germline V gene encodes CDR1 SGDLS and CDR2 YYNGEE. The CDR3 extends over 15 amino acids. Trimming took 4 bases from V and 9 from J; bases not matched to a gene: 9. This CDR3 is CASSMGTSGLGEQFF. The DNA of the CDR3 is TGTGCCAGCAGCATGGGGACTAGCGGATTAGGTGAGCAGTTCTTC.

This clonotype came up a few times. This rearrangement joins TRBV4-2 to TRBJ1-2, with D perhaps matching TRBD1 (6 bases). CDR1 and CDR2 from the germline V gene are LGHNA and YNFKEQ. The V and J ends lost 7 bases and 2 bases respectively, with 14 bases between them. There are 14 residues in the CDR3. CDR3 nucleotide sequence: TGTGCCAGCACCCAGAACAGGGTCAACTATGGCTACACCTTC. Amino acid sequence: CASTQNRVNYGYTF.

CDR3 loop: CASSEWEGESREQYF. CDR3 in DNA: TGTGCCAGCAGTGAATGGGAGGGGGAAAGTAGGGAGCAGTACTTC. V usage is TRBV25-1 and J usage is TRBJ2-4; tentatively, D is TRBD2 (7 bases). Germline-derived CDR1 and CDR2 are MGHDK and SYGVNS. The CDR3 is 15 amino acids. V was shortened by 1 base and J by 13 bases, with 20 bases between the two germline ends.

The chain employs TRBV7-6 and TRBJ2-3, with 8 positions matching TRBD1. With V trimmed by 5 bases and J by 11 bases, 15 bases remained unmatched. CDR3 length equals 15 residues. CDR1 and CDR2 (germline): SGHVS, FNYEAQ. CDR3 DNA: TGTGCCAGCAGCCCGCTCGGACAGGGTCCGATCCTGCAGTATTTT. This codes for CASSPLGQGPILQYF.

The chain couples TRBV29-1 to TRBJ1-2; no firm D call. The V gene lost 4 bases and the J gene lost 2 bases, with 20 bases spanning the gap. Per the germline V gene, CDR1 is SQVTM and CDR2 is ANQGSEA. This CDR3 comprises 16 residues. In nucleotides, the CDR3 is TGCAGCGTTGTTCCCGACACGATCCACGCAAACTATGGCTACACCTTC. Amino acid sequence: CSVVPDTIHANYGYTF. The whole variable domain, remainder taken from reference TRBV29-1 and TRBJ1-2, is SAVISQKPSRDICQRGTSLTIQCQVDSQVTMMFWYRQQPGQSLTLIATANQGSEATYESGFVIDKFPISRPNLTFSTLTVSNMSPEDSSIYLCSVVPDTIHANYGYTFGSGTRLTVV.

About this clonotype itself: The junction and the germline gene differ at one end; a read error may be behind it. This chain joins TRBV6-5 and TRBJ1-1; D not resolved. In germline, CDR1 is MNHEY, CDR2 SVGAGI. CDR3 length: 14 amino acids. The CDR3 coding sequence is TGTCCCAGCAGTTACGGCTTGGGGAACACTGAAGCTTTCTTT. Translating it yields CPSSYGLGNTEAFF.

The rearrangement joins TRBV6-6 to TRBJ2-7; 7 bases are a match to TRBD2. Germline values: CDR1 MNHNY, CDR2 SVGAGI (reference sequence). With V trimmed by 5 bases and J by 0 bases, 13 bases remained unmatched. CDR3 size: 17 residues. CDR3 DNA: TGTGCCAGCAGTCCAGGGAGGGGCGGAATCCTCTCCTACGAGCAGTACTTC. It codes for CASSPGRGGILSYEQYF.

The chain has TRBV20-1 and TRBJ2-7; 11 positions agree with TRBD2. The germline V gene encodes CDR1 DFQATT and CDR2 SNEGSKA (reference sequence). This CDR3 is 15 amino acids long. V was clipped by 2 bases and J by 5 bases; unmatched bases: 8. The CDR3 loop is CSARPPTSGSDEQYF. The CDR3 DNA follows: TGCAGTGCTAGACCGCCTACTAGCGGGAGCGACGAGCAGTACTTC.

The V gene is TRBV7-2, the J gene TRBJ2-3, with D possibly called TRBD1 or TRBD2 (5 bases each). Trimming took 10 bases from V and 2 from J, leaving 16 bases between them. This CDR3 spans 14 amino acids. CDR1 is SGHTA, CDR2 FQGNSA, per germline. The CDR3 reads CATRTGPLTDTQYF. CDR3 DNA: TGTGCCACCCGAACGGGGCCGCTCACAGATACGCAGTATTTT.

This clonotype was observed a single time. The V gene is TRBV20-1, the J gene TRBJ2-3, with D perhaps matching TRBD1 or TRBD2 (6 bases each). Germline lookup yields CDR1 DFQATT and CDR2 SNEGSKA (reference sequence). This CDR3 has 14 residues. Between the trimmed V and J ends, which lost 1 base and 6 bases, there was a span of 14 bases. CDR3 sequence (DNA): TGCAGTGCTAGAGTGGACAGCGGGCACGATACGCAGTATTTT. Its protein product is CSARVDSGHDTQYF.

This chain connects TRBV12-3 or TRBV12-4 to TRBJ2-1, with TRBD2 identical over 13 bases. The CDR3 totals 19 residues. V lost 4 bases and J lost 0; bases outside the gene matches: 9. The DNA of the CDR3 is TGTGCCAGCAGTTGGACTAGCGGGAGTCCGCGGAACTCCTACAATGAGCAGTTCTTC. Its translation: CASSWTSGSPRNSYNEQFF.

The chain links TRBV18 to TRBJ2-3; perhaps TRBD1 as D (6 bases). The germline V gene encodes CDR1 KGHSH and CDR2 LQKENI. This CDR3 contains 13 residues. Trimming left V 11 bases short and J 0 bases short, with 12 bases between. CDR3 nucleotides: TGTGCCGCGGCAGGGGCTAGCACAGATACGCAGTATTTT. It specifies CAAAGASTDTQYF.

The V and J genes are TRBV6-4 and TRBJ2-3; TRBD2 matches 10 bases. V lost 2 bases and J lost 4; bases outside the gene matches: 12. The length of the CDR3 is 18 residues. CDR1 MRHNA and CDR2 SNTAGT come from the germline V gene. The CDR3 bases are TGTGCCAGCAGTGACCATGGTCCCAGCGGGAGGGCGGCAGATACGCAGTATTTT. Its protein product is CASSDHGPSGRAADTQYF.

This clonotype was seen a few times. The J gene is TRBJ1-2, the V gene TRBV7-2; perhaps TRBD1 as D (5 bases). Trimming removed 1 base from V and 7 bases from J, with 13 bases in between. Germline CDR1 reads SGHTA; CDR2 reads FQGNSA. CDR3 length: 14 amino acids. The CDR3 nucleotides are TGTGCCAGCAGCTTAGTATCCCTGGGGCCTGGCTACACCTTC. It is translated as CASSLVSLGPGYTF.

The V call is TRBV5-1, the J call TRBJ1-4; TRBD1 might be the D (6 bases). Germline-derived CDR1 and CDR2 are SGHRS and YFSETQ. Trimming stripped 0 bases from V and 6 bases from J, with 15 bases between. There are 16 residues in the CDR3. This CDR3 is CASSLEARGAHEKLFF. The CDR3 region has the DNA TGCGCCAGCAGCTTGGAGGCCCGGGGGGCACATGAAAAACTGTTTTTT.

Points on this clonotype: A read error may produce the germline difference seen at one junction end. This rearrangement joins TRBV7-2 to TRBJ2-7, with 7 bases that match TRBD2. Per the germline V gene, CDR1 is SGHTA and CDR2 is FQGNSA. CDR3 length: 15 amino acids. CDR3 sequence (DNA): TGTGTCAGCAGCTTAGTGTCGGGGGGAAGAGGCGAGCAGTACTTC. This sequence encodes CVSSLVSGGRGEQYF.

J is TRBJ2-6 and V is TRBV5-1, with D hard to call. In germline, CDR1 is SGHRS, CDR2 YFSETQ. V was shortened by 4 bases and J by 2 bases, with 13 bases between the two germline ends. The CDR3 runs 16 residues. CDR3 in amino acids: CASSPPYPPGANVLTF. CDR3 bases: TGCGCCAGCAGCCCCCCCTATCCTCCTGGGGCCAACGTCCTGACTTTC.

About this clonotype: The junction departs from the called germline gene at one end, perhaps through a read error. This chain connects TRBV7-2 to TRBJ1-1, with no clear D. This CDR3 comprises 15 residues. The germline gives CDR1 SGHTA, CDR2 FQGNSA. The CDR3 spells CASNLTSAGLRATFF. DNA of the CDR3: TGTGCCAGCAACTTAACGAGTGCTGGGCTTCGGGCAACTTTCTTT.

This sequence joins TRBV7-9 and TRBJ2-3; 10 bases line up with TRBD2. The germline gives CDR1 SEHNR, CDR2 FQNEAQ (reference sequence). The ends lost 5 bases at V and 4 bases at J; junction bases unmatched: 6. CDR3 length: 15 residues. CDR3 nucleotide sequence: TGTGCCAGCAGCCCCCCTAGCGGGAGCGCAGATACGCAGTATTTT. Translating gives CASSPPSGSADTQYF.

The table lists this clonotype with a count of one. The rearrangement links TRBV18 to TRBJ2-5; 10 bases are shared with TRBD1. V was pared by 3 bases and J by 11 bases, with 15 bases of the junction left unmatched. The CDR3 runs 16 residues. The V gene's germline CDR1 is KGHSH and CDR2 LQKENI. CDR3 sequence (DNA): TGTGCCAGCTCACCGGTATGGAGGACAGGGGGGAAGGAGCAGTACTTC. It codes for CASSPVWRTGGKEQYF.

The chain combines TRBV12-3 or TRBV12-4 with TRBJ2-2; D could derive from TRBD1 or TRBD2 (5 bases each). The CDR3 is 17 residues long. Trimming removed 6 bases from V and 2 bases from J, with 19 bases in between. CDR3 bases: TGTGCCAGCAGGCAAGGGACCTACGGTCCTAACACCGGGGAGCTGTTTTTT. Translating it yields CASRQGTYGPNTGELFF.

This clonotype was seen a few times. The chain combines TRBV5-1 with TRBJ2-7; 10 bases agree with TRBD1. This CDR3 is built from 17 residues. Trimming cost V 4 bases and J 6 bases; bases outside gene matches: 16. Germline CDR1 reads SGHRS; CDR2 reads YFSETQ. Here the CDR3 DNA reads TGCGCCAGCAGCCCCTCAGGTCGGACAGGGGGTTCCGGCGAGCAGTACTTC. Translating gives CASSPSGRTGGSGEQYF.

In its sample, this clonotype was seen a few times. The V gene is TRBV29-1, the J gene TRBJ2-3; 8 positions match TRBD1. The CDR3 consists of 14 residues. The germline V gene encodes CDR1 SQVTM and CDR2 ANQGSEA. Trimming removed 5 bases from V and 13 bases from J; junction bases left unmatched: 17. The CDR3 DNA is TGCAGCGTTTTGGACAGGGTGATAGGACAGCCGGAGTATTTT. Translation: CSVLDRVIGQPEYF.

The chain recombines TRBV20-1 with TRBJ2-1; maybe TRBD1 (7 bases). Germline V gene sequence: CDR1 DFQATT, CDR2 SNEGSKA (reference sequence). This CDR3 has 18 residues. Trimming took off 1 base at V and 2 bases at J, with 21 bases between the two ends. This chain's CDR3 is CSARVGFAGGSTYNEQFF. DNA for the CDR3: TGCAGTGCTAGAGTTGGTTTCGCAGGGGGGAGCACCTACAATGAGCAGTTCTTC.